Presented here are 28 T cell receptor beta chains from one specimen sequenced in a study of cytomegalovirus exposure and HLA in healthy donors. The method was immunoSEQ multiplex PCR; TCRdb's version includes in-frame clones alone and lacks a portion of them. The repertoire holds 55,000 to 70,000 clones, with roughly 91% as singletons. What was sequenced was PBMCs. Receptors were obtained from a woman in her twenties or thirties in good health and CMV-seronegative.

This chain joins TRBV10-3 and TRBJ2-1; a weak D match, TRBD2 (6 bases). This CDR3 is built from 14 residues. CDR1 is ENHRY and CDR2 is SYGVKD in the germline V gene. The ends were cut back, 6 bases at V and 5 bases at J, with 14 bases in the middle. CDR3 sequence: CAISPGVGDNEQFF. CDR3 in DNA: TGTGCCATCAGCCCGGGAGTGGGGGACAATGAGCAGTTCTTC.

The chain employs TRBV18 and TRBJ2-5; D might be TRBD2 (5 bases). CDR1 and CDR2 from the germline V gene are KGHSH and LQKENI. V was pared by 2 bases and J by 5 bases, with 9 bases between. The CDR3 extends over 13 amino acids. CDR3 region: CASSPNSVETQYF. The DNA for the CDR3 is TGTGCCAGCTCACCAAATAGCGTGGAGACCCAGTACTTC.

The rearrangement joins TRBV11-2 to TRBJ2-3; 7 bases are a match to TRBD2. Germline lookup yields CDR1 SGHAT and CDR2 FQNNGV. CDR3 length: 14 amino acids. The V segment lost 5 bases and the J segment 6 bases; nucleotides outside the gene matches: 8. The CDR3 reads CASSPVGEGDTQYF. CDR3 bases: TGTGCCAGCAGCCCGGTAGGGGAGGGCGATACGCAGTATTTT.

The chain combines TRBV4-2 with TRBJ2-3; TRBD2 aligns across 10 bases. V lost 1 base and J lost 6; bases outside the gene matches: 22. This CDR3 region has 21 residues. Germline V gives CDR1 LGHNA, CDR2 YNFKEQ. The CDR3 coding sequence is TGTGCCAGCAGCCAAGTTACTAGCGGGAACCTCCCCCATCAACTCCAGGATACGCAGTATTTT. Amino acid sequence: CASSQVTSGNLPHQLQDTQYF.

The chain's CDR3 is CASSLELAPYNEQFF. CDR3 coding DNA: TGTGCCAGCAGTCTCGAACTAGCTCCCTACAATGAGCAGTTCTTC. The chain joins TRBV6-4 to TRBJ2-1, with TRBD2 as a possible D gene (6 bases). The length of the CDR3 is 15 residues. CDR1 and CDR2 (germline): MRHNA, SNTAGT. V was shortened by 5 bases and J by 2 bases, with 13 bases between the two germline ends.

This clone turned up a few times. V is TRBV21-1 and J is TRBJ2-7; TRBD1 was called by the table and not checked on the DNA. TRBV21-1 has pseudogene status. This CDR3 has 13 amino acids. The CDR3 nucleotides are TGTGCCCCATGCGAACAGGGGGCTTACGAGCAGTACTTC. Translating it yields CAPCEQGAYEQYF.

V is TRBV28 and J is TRBJ2-3, with 10 bases that match TRBD1. The CDR3 consists of 15 residues. The V segment lost 6 bases and the J segment 5 bases; nucleotides outside the gene matches: 8. From germline, CDR1 is MDHEN and CDR2 SYDVKM. The CDR3 loop is CASSLGQGREDTQYF. In nucleotides, the CDR3 is TGTGCCAGCAGCTTGGGACAGGGGCGGGAAGATACGCAGTATTTT.

The V and J genes are TRBV19 and TRBJ1-1, with D possibly matching TRBD1 (6 bases). This CDR3 has 14 residues. V was clipped by 6 bases and J by 2 bases, with 13 bases between them. Germline CDR1 is LNHDA and CDR2 is SQIVND (reference sequence). CDR3 residues: CASRPRGGNTEAFF. CDR3 nucleotide sequence: TGTGCCAGTAGACCCCGGGGGGGCAACACTGAAGCTTTCTTT.

The genes are TRBV6-5 and TRBJ2-7, with 10 positions matching TRBD1. Germline V CDR1 and CDR2: MNHEY, SVGAGI. The length of the CDR3 is 16 residues. Trimming at V came to 0 bases and at J to 4 bases, leaving 6 bases not matched to a gene. CDR3 sequence (DNA): TGTGCCAGCAGTTACTCCGGGACAGGGGTGGCATACGAGCAGTACTTC. This translates into CASSYSGTGVAYEQYF.

This chain connects TRBV7-3 to TRBJ2-5, with no clear D. V gave up 3 bases and J gave up 5 bases, with 10 bases separating them. The CDR3 extends over 13 amino acids. Germline values: CDR1 SGHTA, CDR2 FQGTGA. The DNA of the CDR3 is TGTGCCAGCAGCTTTCTCATCGGGGAGACCCAGTACTTC. Its translation is CASSFLIGETQYF.

The chain joins TRBV9 to TRBJ2-7; 11 nucleotides match TRBD1. Per germline, CDR1 SGDLS and CDR2 YYNGEE. The V and J ends lost 4 bases and 2 bases, in that order; junction bases with no gene match: 5. The CDR3 covers 15 residues. CDR3 DNA: TGTGCCAGCAGCTTACGGACAGGGGGCCCCTACGAGCAGTACTTC. It is translated as CASSLRTGGPYEQYF.

V and J are TRBV18 and TRBJ1-1; maybe TRBD1 (5 bases). Germline CDR1 KGHSH, CDR2 LQKENI. This CDR3 comprises 14 residues. V was trimmed by 2 bases and J by 5 bases, leaving 12 bases between them. This chain's CDR3 is CASSPAPGGTEAFF. CDR3 DNA sequence: TGTGCCAGCTCACCAGCACCGGGGGGGACTGAAGCTTTCTTT.

This chain connects TRBV2 to TRBJ1-1; TRBD1 matches at 7 bases. CDR1 is SNHLY, CDR2 FYNNEI, per germline. CDR3 size: 14 residues. V lost 2 bases to trimming and J lost 11 bases; unmatched junction nucleotides: 11. CDR3 sequence (DNA): TGTGCCAGCAGTGAAAGTCAGGACTCCAGGGGGGCTTTCTTT. It translates to CASSESQDSRGAFF. Combining the CDR3 with reference TRBV2 and TRBJ1-1 gives the whole variable domain EPEVTQTPSHQVTQMGQEVILRCVPISNHLYFYWYRQILGQKVEFLVSFYNNEISEKSEIFDDQFSVERPDGSNFTLKIRSTKLEDSAMYFCASSESQDSRGAFFGQGTRLTVV.

This clone was recorded once. This chain connects TRBV30 to TRBJ2-7, with D tentatively TRBD1 (6 bases). This CDR3 comprises 11 residues. Trimming stripped 3 bases from V and 3 bases from J, with 6 bases between. Germline assignment: CDR1 GTSNPN and CDR2 SVGIG (reference sequence). This CDR3 is CAWRQGYEQYF. The CDR3 DNA reads TGTGCCTGGAGACAGGGCTACGAGCAGTACTTC.

This clone came up once. V gene TRBV5-1 combines with J gene TRBJ2-3, with 8 bases identical to TRBD2. Germline loops: CDR1 SGHRS, CDR2 YFSETQ. Losses at the gene ends were 4 bases for V and 4 bases for J; bases not matched to a gene: 17. CDR3 length: 18 amino acids. The CDR3 loop reads CASSARDPGLVLPDTQYF. The DNA for the CDR3 is TGCGCCAGCAGCGCCAGAGATCCGGGACTAGTTCTTCCAGATACGCAGTATTTT. The full variable domain, its missing parts supplied by reference TRBV5-1 and TRBJ2-3, is KAGVTQTPRYLIKTRGQQVTLSCSPISGHRSVSWYQQTPGQGLQFLFEYFSETQRNKGNFPGRFSGRQFSNSRSEMNVSTLELGDSALYLCASSARDPGLVLPDTQYFGPGTRLTVL.

V gene TRBV6-1 combines with J gene TRBJ1-1; D is uncertain. The CDR3 spans 15 residues. V lost 5 bases and J 2 bases, leaving 15 bases between the germline ends. Per the germline V gene, CDR1 is MNHNS and CDR2 is SASEGT. This CDR3 is CASSPFSQANTEAFF. In DNA, the CDR3 is TGTGCCAGCAGTCCCTTCTCGCAGGCCAACACTGAAGCTTTCTTT.

This clone was observed a handful of times. The chain links TRBV12-5 to TRBJ2-5, with D possibly matching TRBD1 (7 bases). Germline V gene sequence: CDR1 LGHNT, CDR2 FRNRAP. Trimming cost V 4 bases and J 5 bases, with 8 bases left between them. The CDR3 spans 12 residues. The CDR3 loop reads CASGSGGETQYF. Here the CDR3 DNA reads TGTGCTAGTGGTTCAGGGGGGGAGACCCAGTACTTC.

V usage is TRBV30 and J usage is TRBJ2-1; D gene uncertain. The germline V gene encodes CDR1 GTSNPN and CDR2 SVGIG (reference sequence). The CDR3 loop spans 12 amino acids. Trimming removed 5 bases at V and 7 bases at J, with 12 bases between. The CDR3 region is CAWGRQVNEQFF. In nucleotides, the CDR3 is TGTGCCTGGGGCCGCCAAGTGAATGAGCAGTTCTTC.

The V and J genes are TRBV6-1 and TRBJ1-2; 9 nucleotides agree with TRBD1. From germline, CDR1 is MNHNS and CDR2 SASEGT. Trimming cost V 6 bases and J 7 bases; bases outside gene matches: 3. The CDR3 totals 12 residues. The CDR3 region is CASRRQGGGYTF. For the CDR3, the DNA is TGTGCCAGCAGGCGACAGGGGGGTGGCTACACCTTC.

V gene TRBV28 combines with J gene TRBJ1-1; D is perhaps TRBD1 (5 bases). The length of the CDR3 is 13 residues. Per germline, CDR1 MDHEN and CDR2 SYDVKM. Trimming left V 6 bases short and J 1 base short, with 9 bases between. In DNA form, the CDR3 reads TGTGCCAGCAGCAGGGAAGGGAACACTGAAGCTTTCTTT. This sequence encodes CASSREGNTEAFF.

V usage is TRBV4-1 and J usage is TRBJ2-7; possible D gene TRBD2, 6 bases. The germline CDR1 and CDR2 sequences are MGHRA and YSYEKL. V lost 1 base and J 0 bases, leaving 10 bases between the germline ends. The CDR3 contains 15 residues. This chain's CDR3 is CASSQGGLSSYEQYF. In DNA, the CDR3 is TGCGCCAGCAGCCAAGGGGGACTGAGCTCCTACGAGCAGTACTTC.

V and J are TRBV19 and TRBJ2-7; TRBD1 matches 7 bases. The CDR3 is 14 residues long. In germline, CDR1 is LNHDA, CDR2 SQIVND (reference sequence). J was trimmed by 1 base and V by 10 bases; bases with no gene match: 10. The CDR3 here is CATRPGQSSYEQYF. CDR3 coding DNA: TGTGCCACTCGTCCGGGACAGAGTTCCTACGAGCAGTACTTC. The variable domain in full, with the rest retrieved from reference TRBV19 and TRBJ2-7, is DGGITQSPKYLFRKEGQNVTLSCEQNLNHDAMYWYRQDPGQGLRLIYYSQIVNDFQKGDIAEGYSVSREKKESFPLTVTSAQKNPTAFYLCATRPGQSSYEQYFGPGTRLTVT.

The rearrangement uses TRBV18 and TRBJ1-1; D is undetermined. Deletions cut 1 base from V and 8 bases from J, with 8 bases between. CDR3 size: 12 residues. CDR1 and CDR2 (germline): KGHSH, LQKENI. CDR3 bases: TGTGCCAGCTCACCACGTCAGGTCGAAGCTTTCTTT. Its translation: CASSPRQVEAFF.

The rearrangement uses TRBV1 and TRBJ1-3; the table gives TRBD1 as D, unverified against the DNA. TRBV1 is reported as a pseudogene. The CDR3 spans 16 residues. The CDR3 DNA is TGCACCAGCAAATTATCCAGGCCAGACTCTGGAAACACCATATATTTT. It specifies CTSKLSRPDSGNTIYF.

The rearrangement links TRBV11-1 to TRBJ2-1; D is perhaps TRBD2 (6 bases). Germline values: CDR1 SGHAT, CDR2 FQDESV (reference sequence). The germline V and J ends were trimmed by 6 bases and 3 bases, with 12 bases remaining between them. This CDR3 comprises 14 residues. This CDR3 reads CASSRRAGYNEQFF. In DNA form, the CDR3 reads TGTGCCAGCAGTCGGAGGGCCGGCTACAATGAGCAGTTCTTC.

The CDR3 here is CASSRSIETQYF. The CDR3 coding sequence is TGTGCCAGCAGTCGGTCCATTGAGACCCAGTACTTC. V and J are TRBV2 and TRBJ2-5, with D hard to call. The germline V and J ends were trimmed by 5 bases and 5 bases, with 9 bases remaining between them. Per the germline V gene, CDR1 is SNHLY and CDR2 is FYNNEI. CDR3 length: 12 residues.

V is TRBV5-1 and J is TRBJ1-1, with 9 bases matching TRBD1. The germline CDR1 and CDR2 sequences are SGHRS and YFSETQ. The V segment lost 2 bases and the J segment 4 bases; nucleotides outside the gene matches: 3. The CDR3 is 14 residues long. The CDR3 here is CASSFTGGVTEAFF. In DNA, the CDR3 is TGCGCCAGCAGCTTCACAGGGGGCGTCACTGAAGCTTTCTTT.

The J gene is TRBJ1-2, the V gene TRBV30; 7 positions match TRBD1. The germline V gene has CDR1 GTSNPN and CDR2 SVGIG (reference sequence). The V gene end was trimmed by 5 bases and the J gene end by 5 bases; junction bases not matched to a gene: 11. The CDR3 is made up of 14 amino acids. For the CDR3, the DNA is TGTGCCTGGCCTACCCCGGGACAGCCTTATGGCTACACCTTC. Its translation: CAWPTPGQPYGYTF.